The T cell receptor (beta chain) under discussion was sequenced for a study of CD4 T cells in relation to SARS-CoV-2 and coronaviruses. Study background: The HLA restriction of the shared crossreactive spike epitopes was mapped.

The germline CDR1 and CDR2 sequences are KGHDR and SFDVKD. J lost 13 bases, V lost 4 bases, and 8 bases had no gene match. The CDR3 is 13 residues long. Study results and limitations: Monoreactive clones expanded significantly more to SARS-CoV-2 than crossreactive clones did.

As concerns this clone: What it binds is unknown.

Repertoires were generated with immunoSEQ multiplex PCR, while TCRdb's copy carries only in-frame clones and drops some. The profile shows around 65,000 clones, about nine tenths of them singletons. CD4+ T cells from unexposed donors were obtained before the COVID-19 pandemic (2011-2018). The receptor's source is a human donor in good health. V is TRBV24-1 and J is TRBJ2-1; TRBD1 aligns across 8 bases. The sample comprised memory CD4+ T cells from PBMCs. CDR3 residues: CATSDPQGANQFF. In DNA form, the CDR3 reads TGTGCCACCAGTGACCCCCAGGGGGCGAACCAGTTCTTC.